This TCR beta chain appears in the sequencing data of a study of T-cell reconstitution after alpha-beta-depleted transplantation in children. This clonotype has just a few counts. The CDR3 consists of 12 residues. V was trimmed by 4 bases and J by 6 bases, leaving 9 bases between them. Germline loops: CDR1 LGHDT, CDR2 YNNKEL (reference sequence). Construction of the TCRbeta library involved unique molecular identifiers. MiXCR was run by TCRdb on the PCR reads, yielding one entry per CDR3 protein. This table has a few hundred thousand distinct CDR3 sequences, roughly 13% appearing once. This rearrangement joins TRBV3-1 to TRBJ1-1; D call uncertain. The material was PBMCs, obtained from the stem cell graft. The clonotype comes from a human donor who donated a stem cell graft to a child with Fanconi anemia. CDR3 in amino acids: CASSPGRAEAFF. The CDR3, as DNA: TGTGCCAGCAGCCCCGGACGGGCTGAAGCTTTCTTT.